This T cell receptor (beta chain) comes out of a study of CD8+ T cells in alopecia areata. Whole-study context: Each of the treated patients was given oral tofacitinib, 5 to 10 mg twice daily, for moderate-to-severe alopecia areata. The investigators scored severity in treated patients by the percentage of affected scalp area.

Treatment denoted: oral pan-JAK inhibitor, 5-10 mg twice daily. As part of sample collection, lesional scalp punch biopsies and peripheral blood were taken from alopecia areata patients. On this clone itself: Its antigen is not known.

Germline trimming cut 5 bases from V and 1 base from J; bases unmatched to any gene: 7. The CDR3 length is 16 residues. Germline-derived CDR1 and CDR2 are SGHRS and YFSETQ. Study conclusions and caveats: Clonality in the scalp and expanded CD8+ clones ranked among the top 100 were significantly decreased by tofacitinib.

Extracted RNA was reverse transcribed, and the resulting cDNA served as sequencing template. The table came from immunoSEQ multiplex PCR; TCRdb's copy has only in-frame clones and leaves some out. Among 200,000 to 250,000 clones listed, roughly two fifths were seen once. Specimen: CD4+ T cells sorted from blood, collected between weeks 30 and 35, from a patient treated with tofacitinib. The clonotype comes from a human donor with alopecia areata. The chain uses TRBV5-1 and TRBJ2-2; 8 bases agree with TRBD2. The CDR3 region has the DNA TGCGCCAGCAGTCCCCGGGGGGGCTTGAACACCGGGGAGCTGTTTTTT. It translates to CASSPRGGLNTGELFF.